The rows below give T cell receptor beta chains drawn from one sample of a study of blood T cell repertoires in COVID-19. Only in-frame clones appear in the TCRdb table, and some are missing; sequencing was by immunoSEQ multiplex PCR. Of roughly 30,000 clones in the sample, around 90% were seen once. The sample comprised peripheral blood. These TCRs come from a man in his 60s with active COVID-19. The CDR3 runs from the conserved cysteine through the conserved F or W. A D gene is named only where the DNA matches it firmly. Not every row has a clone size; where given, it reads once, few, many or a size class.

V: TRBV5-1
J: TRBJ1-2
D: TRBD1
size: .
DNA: TGCGCCAGCAGCTTGGTGCCCAGGGGGCTGAGTGGCTACACCTTC
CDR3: CASSLVPRGLSGYTF

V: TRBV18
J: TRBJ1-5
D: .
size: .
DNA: TGTGCCAGCTCACCACCGGTCCGGGGAGGTCAGCCCCAGCATTTT
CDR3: CASSPPVRGGQPQHF

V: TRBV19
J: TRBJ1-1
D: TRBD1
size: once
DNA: TGTGCCAGTAGGCTAGACAGGGGGTTAGACACTGAAGCTTTCTTT
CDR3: CASRLDRGLDTEAFF

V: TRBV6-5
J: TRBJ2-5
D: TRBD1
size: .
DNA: TGTGCCAGCAGTTTCATACAGGGGTGGCAAGAGACCCAGTACTTC
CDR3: CASSFIQGWQETQYF

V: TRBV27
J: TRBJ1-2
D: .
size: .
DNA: TGTGCCAGCAGTCCCCAGGGAGGGGGCTACACCTTC
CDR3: CASSPQGGGYTF

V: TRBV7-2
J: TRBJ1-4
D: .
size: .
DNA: TGTGCCAGCAGCCCGACCCCGGCCAGGGGTGAAAAACTGTTTTTT
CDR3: CASSPTPARGEKLFF

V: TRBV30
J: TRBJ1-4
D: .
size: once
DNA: TGTGCCTGGAGTGGGAGAGAGCGGGGGCGTAATGAAAAACTGTTTTTT
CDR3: CAWSGRERGRNEKLFF

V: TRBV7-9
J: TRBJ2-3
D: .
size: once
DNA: TGTGCCAGCAGCACAGCGGGCACAGATACGCAGTATTTT
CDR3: CASSTAGTDTQYF

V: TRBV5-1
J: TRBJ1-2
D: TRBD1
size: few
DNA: TGCGCCAGCAGCTTGGCGGGACAGAACTATGGCTACACCTTC
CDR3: CASSLAGQNYGYTF

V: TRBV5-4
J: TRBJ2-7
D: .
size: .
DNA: TGTGCCAGCAGCTTGGGGCGGGGGCCGGTCTACGAGCAGTACTTC
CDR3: CASSLGRGPVYEQYF

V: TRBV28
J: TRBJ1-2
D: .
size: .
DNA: TGTGCCAGCAGCCTTGTACTCCTCGGGGGCTATGGCTACACCTTC
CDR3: CASSLVLLGGYGYTF

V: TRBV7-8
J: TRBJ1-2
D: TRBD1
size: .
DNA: TGTGCCAGCAGCCACAAACTCCAGGGGGACTATGGCTACACCTTC
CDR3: CASSHKLQGDYGYTF

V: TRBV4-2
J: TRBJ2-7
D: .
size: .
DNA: TGTGCCAGCAGCCCAACCCTAGGCACGAGAGAGCAGTACTTC
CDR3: CASSPTLGTREQYF

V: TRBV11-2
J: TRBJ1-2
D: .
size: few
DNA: TGTGCCAGCAGCAGGGGGGGCGCGTATGGCTACACCTTC
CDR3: CASSRGGAYGYTF

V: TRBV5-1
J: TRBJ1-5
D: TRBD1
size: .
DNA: TGCGCCAGCAGCTTGGAAGGGACAGCTCAGCCCCAGCATTTT
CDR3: CASSLEGTAQPQHF

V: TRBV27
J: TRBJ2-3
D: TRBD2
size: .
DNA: TGTGCCAGCAGTTTGACTAGCGGGGGCACAGATACGCAGTATTTT
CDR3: CASSLTSGGTDTQYF

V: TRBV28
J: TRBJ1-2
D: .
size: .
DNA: TGTGCCAGCAAGTGGCAGGGGAACTATGGCTACACCTTC
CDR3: CASKWQGNYGYTF

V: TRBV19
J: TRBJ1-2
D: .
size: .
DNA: TGTGCCAGTAGTATAGCAGGGAACTATGGCTACACCTTC
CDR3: CASSIAGNYGYTF

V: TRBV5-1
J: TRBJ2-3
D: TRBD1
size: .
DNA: TGCGCCAGCAGCCGAAATCCGGGACAGGGCCTGAAAGATACGCAGTATTTT
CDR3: CASSRNPGQGLKDTQYF

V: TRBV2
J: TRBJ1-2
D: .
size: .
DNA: TGTGCCAGCAGTCCCCCGGACACTTCTAACTATGGCTACACCTTC
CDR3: CASSPPDTSNYGYTF

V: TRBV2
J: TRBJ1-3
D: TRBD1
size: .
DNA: TGTGCCAGCAGTGAAATATTTTGGGACAGGGTGTCTGGAAACACCATATATTTT
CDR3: CASSEIFWDRVSGNTIYF

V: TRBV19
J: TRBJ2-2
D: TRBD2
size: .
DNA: TGTGCCACCCAAAGGAGCGGGGGGGCCGCCGGGGAGCTGTTTTTT
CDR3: CATQRSGGAAGELFF

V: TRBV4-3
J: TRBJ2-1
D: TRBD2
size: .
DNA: TGCGCCAGCAGCCGCGGGGGATCGAGGGATGAGCAGTTCTTC
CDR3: CASSRGGSRDEQFF

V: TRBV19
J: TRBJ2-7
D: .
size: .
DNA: TGTGCCAGTACCTTAACAGGGTCACCCCCCTACGAGCAGTACTTC
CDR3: CASTLTGSPPYEQYF

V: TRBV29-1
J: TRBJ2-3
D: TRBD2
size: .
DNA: TGCAGCGTGGGGCTAGCGGGGGTGGATACGCAGTATTTT
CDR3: CSVGLAGVDTQYF

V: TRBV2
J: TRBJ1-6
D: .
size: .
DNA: TGTGCCAGCAGTGGCGGCAGCTCCTATAATTCACCCCTCCACTTT
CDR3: CASSGGSSYNSPLHF

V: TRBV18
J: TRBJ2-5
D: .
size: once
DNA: TGTGCCAGCTCGAGAGATAACCAAGAGACCCAGTACTTC
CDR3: CASSRDNQETQYF

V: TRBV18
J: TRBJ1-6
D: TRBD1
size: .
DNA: TGTGCCAGCTCACCCCTACCCCGGGACAGCTACAATTCACCCCTCCACTTT
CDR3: CASSPLPRDSYNSPLHF

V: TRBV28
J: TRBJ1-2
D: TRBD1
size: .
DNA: TGTGCCAGCAGTCGGGACAGCTATGGCTACACCTTC
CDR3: CASSRDSYGYTF

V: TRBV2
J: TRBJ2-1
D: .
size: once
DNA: TGTGCCAGCAGTGAAGCGCTCCGGGGGTTGAGTGAGCAGTTCTTC
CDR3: CASSEALRGLSEQFF

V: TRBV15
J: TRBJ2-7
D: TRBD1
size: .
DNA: TGTGCCACCAGCAGGGGCTGGACAGGGGTTCGGGAGCAGTACTTC
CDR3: CATSRGWTGVREQYF

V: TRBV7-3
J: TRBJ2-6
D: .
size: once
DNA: TGTGCCAGCAGCCCTCAAAGGGGCTCTGGGGCCAACGTCCTGACTTTC
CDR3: CASSPQRGSGANVLTF

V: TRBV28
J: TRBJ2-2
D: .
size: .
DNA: TGTGCCAGCAGTCCCCAGGCAGGGCTCACCGGGGAGCTGTTTTTT
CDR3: CASSPQAGLTGELFF

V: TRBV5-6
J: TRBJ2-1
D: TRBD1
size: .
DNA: TGTGCCAGCAGCATACAGGGGAACGATCGACCCCTTGAGCAGTTCTTC
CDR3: CASSIQGNDRPLEQFF

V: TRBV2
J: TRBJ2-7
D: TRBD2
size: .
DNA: TGTGCCAGCAGTGAACGCGGGGGGGCTTACGAGCAGTACTTC
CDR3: CASSERGGAYEQYF

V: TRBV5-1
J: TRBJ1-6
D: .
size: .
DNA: TGCGCCAGCAGCTTGGGGGACTCGGTGCACCTCCACTTT
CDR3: CASSLGDSVHLHF

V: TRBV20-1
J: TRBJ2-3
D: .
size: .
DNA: TGCAGTGCCCCGGCGGTAGATACGCAGTATTTT
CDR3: CSAPAVDTQYF

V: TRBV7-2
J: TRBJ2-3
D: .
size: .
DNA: TGTGCCAGCAGCTTAACGTCCGTAGGAGGCACAGATACGCAGTATTTT
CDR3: CASSLTSVGGTDTQYF

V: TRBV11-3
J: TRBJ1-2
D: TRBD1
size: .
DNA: TGTGCCAGCAGCAAGGGTTGGACAGGGTACGGCTACACCTTC
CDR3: CASSKGWTGYGYTF

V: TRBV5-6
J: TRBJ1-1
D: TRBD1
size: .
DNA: TGTGCCAGCAGCTGGGGACAGGGAGAGGAGACTGAAGCTTTCTTT
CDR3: CASSWGQGEETEAFF

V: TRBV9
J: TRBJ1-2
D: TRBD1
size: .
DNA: TGTGCCAGCAGCGTAGAAGGGACAGGGTTTGGCTACACCTTC
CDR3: CASSVEGTGFGYTF

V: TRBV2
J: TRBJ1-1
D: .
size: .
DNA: TGTGCCAGCTACCGACAGAACACTGAAGCTTTCTTT
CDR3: CASYRQNTEAFF

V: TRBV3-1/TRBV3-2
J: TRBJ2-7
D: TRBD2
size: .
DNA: TGTGCCAGCAGCCCAATTCCCGGGACTAGCGGGGGGCCTACCTACGAGCAGTACTTC
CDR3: CASSPIPGTSGGPTYEQYF

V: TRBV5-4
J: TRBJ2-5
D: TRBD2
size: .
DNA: TGTGCCAGCAGCCCGGGACTAGCGGGGGCGTACCAAGAGACCCAGTACTTC
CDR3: CASSPGLAGAYQETQYF

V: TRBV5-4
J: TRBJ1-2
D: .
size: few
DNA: TGTGCCAGCAGCCCAAGGACAGAGGCTGGCTACACCTTC
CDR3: CASSPRTEAGYTF

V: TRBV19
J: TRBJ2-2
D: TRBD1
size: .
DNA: TGTGCCAGTATAGGGACAGGGCACACCGGGGAGCTGTTTTTT
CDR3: CASIGTGHTGELFF

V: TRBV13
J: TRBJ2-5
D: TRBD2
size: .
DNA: TGTGCCAGCAGCTTGAGCGGCTGGGGGGGAGGCCAAGAGACCCAGTACTTC
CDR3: CASSLSGWGGGQETQYF